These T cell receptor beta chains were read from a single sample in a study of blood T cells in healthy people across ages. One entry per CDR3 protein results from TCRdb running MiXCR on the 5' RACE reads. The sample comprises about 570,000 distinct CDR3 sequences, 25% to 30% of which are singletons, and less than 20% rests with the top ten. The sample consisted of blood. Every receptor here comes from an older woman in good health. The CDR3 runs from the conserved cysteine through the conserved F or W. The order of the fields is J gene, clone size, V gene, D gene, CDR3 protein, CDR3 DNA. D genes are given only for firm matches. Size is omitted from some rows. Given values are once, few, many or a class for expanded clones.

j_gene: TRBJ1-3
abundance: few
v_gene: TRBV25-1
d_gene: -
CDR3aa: CASSSRGAGNTIYF
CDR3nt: TGTGCCAGCAGTAGCAGGGGAGCCGGAAACACCATATATTTT

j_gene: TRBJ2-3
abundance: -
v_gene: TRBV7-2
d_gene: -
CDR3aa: CASSFGGGKDTQYF
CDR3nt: TGTGCCAGCAGCTTTGGGGGGGGCAAAGATACGCAGTATTTT

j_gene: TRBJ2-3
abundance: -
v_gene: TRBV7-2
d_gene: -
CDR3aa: CASGRDLNTQYF
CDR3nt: TGTGCCAGCGGGCGGGACTTGAATACGCAGTATTTT

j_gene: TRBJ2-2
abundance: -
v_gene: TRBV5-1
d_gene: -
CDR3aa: CASSLVVITSRRLSGELFF
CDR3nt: TGCGCCAGCAGCTTGGTTGTAATAACTAGTCGCCGCTTGTCCGGGGAGCTGTTTTTT

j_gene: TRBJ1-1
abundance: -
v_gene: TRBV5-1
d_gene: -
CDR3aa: CASSPLYGGEAFF
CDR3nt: TGCGCCAGCAGCCCCCTTTATGGGGGCGAAGCTTTCTTT

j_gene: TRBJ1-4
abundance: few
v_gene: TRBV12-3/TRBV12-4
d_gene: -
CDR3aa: CASSSTASPGNEKLFF
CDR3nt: TGTGCCAGCAGTTCGACAGCATCCCCCGGTAATGAAAAACTGTTTTTT

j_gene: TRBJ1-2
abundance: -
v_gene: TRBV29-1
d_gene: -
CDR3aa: CSASAVHGYTF
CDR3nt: TGCAGCGCCTCGGCAGTCCATGGCTACACCTTC

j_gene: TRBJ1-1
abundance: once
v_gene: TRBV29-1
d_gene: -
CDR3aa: CSVVAAGAEAFF
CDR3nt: TGCAGCGTTGTAGCCGCTGGGGCTGAAGCTTTCTTT

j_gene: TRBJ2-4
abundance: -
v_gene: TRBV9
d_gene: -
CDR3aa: CASSGALWMDIQYF
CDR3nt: TGTGCCAGTTCGGGGGCCCTATGGATGGACATTCAGTACTTC

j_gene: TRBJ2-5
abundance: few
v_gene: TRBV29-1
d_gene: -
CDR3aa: CSVERTAQETQYF
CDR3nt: TGCAGCGTTGAAAGGACAGCACAAGAGACCCAGTACTTC

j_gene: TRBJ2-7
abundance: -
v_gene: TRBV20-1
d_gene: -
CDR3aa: CSARTVSYEQYF
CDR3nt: TGCAGTGCTAGAACAGTTTCCTACGAGCAGTACTTC

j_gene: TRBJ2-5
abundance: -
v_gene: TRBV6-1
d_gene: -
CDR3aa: CASSEWAVREAQYF
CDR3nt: TGTGCCAGCAGTGAATGGGCGGTTAGGGAGGCCCAGTACTTC

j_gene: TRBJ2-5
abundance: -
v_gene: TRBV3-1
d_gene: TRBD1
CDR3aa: CASSPPGQEWQYF
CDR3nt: TGTGCCAGCAGCCCCCCCGGACAGGAGTGGCAGTACTTC

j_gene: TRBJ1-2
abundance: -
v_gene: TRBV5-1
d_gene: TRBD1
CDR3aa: CASSSALDRARANYGYTF
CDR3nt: TGCGCCAGCAGCTCGGCATTGGACAGGGCAAGAGCTAACTATGGCTACACCTTC

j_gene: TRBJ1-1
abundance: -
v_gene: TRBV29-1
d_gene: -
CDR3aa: CSVDRQSNTEAFF
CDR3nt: TGCAGCGTTGATAGGCAGTCGAACACTGAAGCTTTCTTT

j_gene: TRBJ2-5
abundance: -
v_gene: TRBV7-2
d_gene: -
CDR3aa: CASSLSVSQETQYF
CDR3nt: TGTGCCAGCAGCTTGTCCGTCTCACAAGAGACCCAGTACTTC

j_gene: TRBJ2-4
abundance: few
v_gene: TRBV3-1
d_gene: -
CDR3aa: CASSQDVRLQYF
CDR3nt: TGTGCCAGCAGCCAAGATGTGAGACTCCAGTACTTC

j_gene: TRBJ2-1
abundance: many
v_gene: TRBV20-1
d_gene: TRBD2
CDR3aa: CSARGSGGSYNEQFF
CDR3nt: TGCAGTGCTAGAGGTAGCGGGGGCTCCTACAATGAGCAGTTCTTC

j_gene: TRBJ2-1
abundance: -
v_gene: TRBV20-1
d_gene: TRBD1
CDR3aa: CSASPDRGTTNEQFF
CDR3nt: TGCAGTGCTAGCCCGGACAGGGGGACTACGAATGAGCAGTTCTTC

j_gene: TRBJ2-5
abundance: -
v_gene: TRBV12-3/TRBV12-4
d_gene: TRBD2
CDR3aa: CASRPTGGETQYF
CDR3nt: TGTGCCAGCAGGCCTACGGGGGGGGAGACCCAGTACTTC

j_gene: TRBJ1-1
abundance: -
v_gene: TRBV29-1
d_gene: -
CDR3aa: CSAGPGNTEAFF
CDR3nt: TGCAGCGCCGGGCCGGGGAACACTGAAGCTTTCTTT

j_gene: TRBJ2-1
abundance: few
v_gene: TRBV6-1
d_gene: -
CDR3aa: CASRPPGLLSYNEQFF
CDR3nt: TGTGCCAGCAGGCCCCCGGGACTCCTTTCCTACAATGAGCAGTTCTTC

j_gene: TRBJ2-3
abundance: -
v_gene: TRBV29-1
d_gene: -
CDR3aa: CGVERTNRSPDTQYF
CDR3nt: TGCGGCGTTGAACGGACAAACCGCAGCCCAGATACGCAGTATTTT

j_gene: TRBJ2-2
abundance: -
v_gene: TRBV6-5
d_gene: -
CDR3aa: CASSYSDQGSSTGELFF
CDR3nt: TGTGCCAGCAGTTACTCGGATCAGGGAAGTTCCACCGGGGAGCTGTTTTTT

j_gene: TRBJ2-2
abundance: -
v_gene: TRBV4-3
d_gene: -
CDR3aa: CASSQGSEVPGELFF
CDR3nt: TGCGCCAGCAGCCAAGGGTCTGAGGTTCCCGGGGAGCTGTTTTTT

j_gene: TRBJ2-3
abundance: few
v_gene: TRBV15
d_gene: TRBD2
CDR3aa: CATSRGLAGNIADTQYF
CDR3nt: TGTGCCACCAGCAGAGGACTAGCGGGGAACATCGCAGATACGCAGTATTTT

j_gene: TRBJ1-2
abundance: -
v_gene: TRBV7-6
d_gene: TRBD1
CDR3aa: CASSRTTGADYGYTF
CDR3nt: TGTGCCAGCAGCAGGACGACAGGGGCTGACTATGGCTACACCTTC

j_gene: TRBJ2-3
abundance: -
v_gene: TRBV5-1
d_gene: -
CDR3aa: CASSEEILRGQYF
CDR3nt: TGCGCCAGCAGCGAGGAGATACTACGAGGCCAGTATTTT

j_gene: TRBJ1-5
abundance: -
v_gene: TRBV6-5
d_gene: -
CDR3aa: CASRSLGTGNQPQHF
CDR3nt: TGTGCCAGCAGGTCACTGGGCACAGGCAATCAGCCCCAGCATTTT

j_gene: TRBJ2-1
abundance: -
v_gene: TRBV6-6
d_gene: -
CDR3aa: CASSYPPPAYNEQFF
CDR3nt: TGTGCCAGCAGTTACCCCCCACCGGCCTACAATGAGCAGTTCTTC

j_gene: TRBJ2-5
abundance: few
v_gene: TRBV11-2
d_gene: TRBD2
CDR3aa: CASSSGPGLLQETQYF
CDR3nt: TGTGCCAGCAGCTCTGGGCCGGGACTACTACAAGAGACCCAGTACTTC

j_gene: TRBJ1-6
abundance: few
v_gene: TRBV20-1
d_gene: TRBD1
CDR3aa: CSATDRGGSPLHF
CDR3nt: TGCAGTGCTACGGACAGGGGAGGTTCACCCCTCCACTTT

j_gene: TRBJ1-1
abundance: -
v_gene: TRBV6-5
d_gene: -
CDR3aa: CASRLGRKSTEAFF
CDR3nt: TGTGCCAGCAGGTTAGGACGCAAGAGCACTGAAGCTTTCTTT

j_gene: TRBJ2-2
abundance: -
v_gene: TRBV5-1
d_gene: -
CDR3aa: CASSRGFFGGELFF
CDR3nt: TGCGCCAGCAGTCGAGGATTTTTTGGCGGGGAGCTGTTTTTT

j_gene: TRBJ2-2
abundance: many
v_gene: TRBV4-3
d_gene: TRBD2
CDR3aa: CASSQDLLAGVPGELFF
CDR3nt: TGCGCCAGCAGCCAAGATCTCCTAGCGGGGGTGCCCGGGGAGCTGTTTTTT

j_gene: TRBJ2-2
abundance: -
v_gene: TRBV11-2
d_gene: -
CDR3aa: CASSLIRRGGKVTGELFF
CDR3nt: TGTGCCAGCAGCTTAATCCGCCGGGGTGGAAAAGTCACCGGGGAGCTGTTTTTT

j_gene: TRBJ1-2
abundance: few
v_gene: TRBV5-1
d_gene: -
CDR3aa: CASSFGGGEGYTF
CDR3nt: TGCGCCAGCAGCTTCGGAGGGGGTGAGGGCTACACCTTC

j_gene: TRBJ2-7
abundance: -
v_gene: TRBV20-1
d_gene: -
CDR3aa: CSAKNLGRSSYEQYF
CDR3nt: TGCAGTGCGAAGAACCTTGGGCGAAGCTCCTACGAGCAGTACTTC

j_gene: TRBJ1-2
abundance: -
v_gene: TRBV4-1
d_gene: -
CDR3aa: CASSQDWGLYGYTF
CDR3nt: TGCGCCAGCAGCCAAGATTGGGGCCTCTATGGCTACACCTTC

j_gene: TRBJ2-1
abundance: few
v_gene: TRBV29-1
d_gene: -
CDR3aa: CSALRYADNEQFF
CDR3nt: TGCAGCGCATTGAGGTATGCGGACAATGAGCAGTTCTTC

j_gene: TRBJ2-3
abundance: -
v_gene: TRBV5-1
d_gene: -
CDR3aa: CASSLETSTDTQYF
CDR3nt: TGCGCCAGCAGCTTGGAGACTAGCACAGATACGCAGTATTTT

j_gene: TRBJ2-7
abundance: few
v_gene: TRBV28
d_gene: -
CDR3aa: CASSPGGPRLEQYF
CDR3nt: TGTGCCAGCAGTCCGGGGGGCCCCCGCCTCGAGCAGTACTTC

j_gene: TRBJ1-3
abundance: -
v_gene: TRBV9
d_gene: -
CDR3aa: CASSAGGDFTIYF
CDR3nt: TGTGCCAGCAGCGCGGGGGGAGACTTTACCATATATTTT

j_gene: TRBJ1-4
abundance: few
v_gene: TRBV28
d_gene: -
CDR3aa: CASTRPAGAFGTEKLFF
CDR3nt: TGTGCCAGCACCAGGCCCGCAGGGGCATTCGGTACTGAAAAACTGTTTTTT

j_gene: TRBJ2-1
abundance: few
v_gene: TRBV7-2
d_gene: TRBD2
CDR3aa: CASSLEGTSGRYYNEQFF
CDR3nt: TGTGCCAGCAGCTTAGAAGGGACTAGCGGGAGATACTACAATGAGCAGTTCTTC

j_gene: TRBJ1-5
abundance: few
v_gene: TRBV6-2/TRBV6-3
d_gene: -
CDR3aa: CASTGSSSNQPQHF
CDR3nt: TGTGCCAGCACCGGTTCAAGTAGCAATCAGCCCCAGCATTTT